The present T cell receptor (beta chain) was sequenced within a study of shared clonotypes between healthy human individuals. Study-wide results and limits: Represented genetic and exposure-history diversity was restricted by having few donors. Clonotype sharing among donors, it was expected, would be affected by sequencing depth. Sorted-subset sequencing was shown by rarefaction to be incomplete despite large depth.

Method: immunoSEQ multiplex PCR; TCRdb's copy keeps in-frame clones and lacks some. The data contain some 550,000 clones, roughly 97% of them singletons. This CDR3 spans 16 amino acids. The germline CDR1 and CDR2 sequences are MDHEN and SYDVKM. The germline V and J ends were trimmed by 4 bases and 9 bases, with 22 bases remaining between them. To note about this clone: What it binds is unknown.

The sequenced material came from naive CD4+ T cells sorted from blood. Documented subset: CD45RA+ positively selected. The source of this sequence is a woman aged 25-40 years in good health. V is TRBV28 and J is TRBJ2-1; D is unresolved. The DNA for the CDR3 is TGTGCCAGCAGTTCCTCACTGAAAATCGGGTCGGGTGAGCAGTTCTTC. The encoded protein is CASSSSLKIGSGEQFF.